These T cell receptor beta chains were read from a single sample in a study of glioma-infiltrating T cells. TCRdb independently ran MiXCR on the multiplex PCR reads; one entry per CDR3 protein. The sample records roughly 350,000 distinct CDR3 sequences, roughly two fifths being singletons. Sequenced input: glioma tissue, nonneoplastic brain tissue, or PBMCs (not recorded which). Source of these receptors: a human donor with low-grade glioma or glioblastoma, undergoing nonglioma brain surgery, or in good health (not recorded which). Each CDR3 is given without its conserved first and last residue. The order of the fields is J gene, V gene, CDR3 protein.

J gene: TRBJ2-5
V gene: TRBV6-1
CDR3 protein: ASSTSGGKTQY

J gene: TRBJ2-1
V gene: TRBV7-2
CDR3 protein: ASSSVSGTSYNEQF

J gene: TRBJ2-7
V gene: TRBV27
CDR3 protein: ASSEFLPRYEQY

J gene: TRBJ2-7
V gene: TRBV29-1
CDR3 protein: SGWDIVNYEQY

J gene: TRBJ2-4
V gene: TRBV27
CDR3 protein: ASKDPSSAKNIQY

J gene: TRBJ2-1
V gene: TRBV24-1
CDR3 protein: ATSATGGEWRNEQF

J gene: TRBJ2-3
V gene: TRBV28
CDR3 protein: ASSLPGADTQY

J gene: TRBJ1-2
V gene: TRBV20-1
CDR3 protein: SARPDNYGYT

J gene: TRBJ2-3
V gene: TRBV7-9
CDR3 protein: ASSPRGTTADTQY

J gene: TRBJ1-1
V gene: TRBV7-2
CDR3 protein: ASSLVTQGAGEAF

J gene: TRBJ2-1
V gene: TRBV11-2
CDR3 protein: ASSPAQGTEQF

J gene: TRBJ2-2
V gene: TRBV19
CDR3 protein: ASSLSGTELF

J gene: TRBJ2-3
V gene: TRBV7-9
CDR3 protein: ASSVTGLRTDTQY

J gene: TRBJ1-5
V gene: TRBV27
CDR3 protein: ASSFYRGDRNQPQH

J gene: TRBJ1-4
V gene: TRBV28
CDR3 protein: ASSLSGGPTNEKLF

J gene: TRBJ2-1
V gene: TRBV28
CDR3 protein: ASIPGTSGRRTNEQF

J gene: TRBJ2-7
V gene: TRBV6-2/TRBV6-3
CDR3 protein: ASSSPQGNSGSLGEQY

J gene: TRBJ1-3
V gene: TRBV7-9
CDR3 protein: ASSLALGILSGNTIY

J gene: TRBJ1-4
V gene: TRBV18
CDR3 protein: ASSPRPETNEKLF

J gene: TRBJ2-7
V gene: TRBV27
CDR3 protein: ASSVISFGAVDEQY

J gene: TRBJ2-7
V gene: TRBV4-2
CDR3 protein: ASSQDGGSGFEQY

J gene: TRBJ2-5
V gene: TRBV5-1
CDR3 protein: ASSLDRPLGTQY

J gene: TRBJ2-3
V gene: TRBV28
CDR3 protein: LTSGRFGAGTDTQY

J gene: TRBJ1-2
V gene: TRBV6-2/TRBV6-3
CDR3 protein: ASSYSTWDRALGDT

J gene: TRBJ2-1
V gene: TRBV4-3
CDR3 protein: ASNQDLPLAGFYNEQF

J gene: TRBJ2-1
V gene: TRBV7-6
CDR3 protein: ASSLSYGASYNEQF

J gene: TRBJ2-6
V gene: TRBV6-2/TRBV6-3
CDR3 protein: ASSYEGTSGANVLT

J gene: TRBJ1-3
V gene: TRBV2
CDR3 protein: AWVRGASGNTIY

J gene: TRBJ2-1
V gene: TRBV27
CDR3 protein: ASSAIWNNEEF

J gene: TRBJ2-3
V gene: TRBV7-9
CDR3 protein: ASSPGGTGGVYTDTQY

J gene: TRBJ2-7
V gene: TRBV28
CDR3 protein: ASSLSREFREY

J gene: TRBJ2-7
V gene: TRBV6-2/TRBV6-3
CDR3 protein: ASSFGTGGGKQY